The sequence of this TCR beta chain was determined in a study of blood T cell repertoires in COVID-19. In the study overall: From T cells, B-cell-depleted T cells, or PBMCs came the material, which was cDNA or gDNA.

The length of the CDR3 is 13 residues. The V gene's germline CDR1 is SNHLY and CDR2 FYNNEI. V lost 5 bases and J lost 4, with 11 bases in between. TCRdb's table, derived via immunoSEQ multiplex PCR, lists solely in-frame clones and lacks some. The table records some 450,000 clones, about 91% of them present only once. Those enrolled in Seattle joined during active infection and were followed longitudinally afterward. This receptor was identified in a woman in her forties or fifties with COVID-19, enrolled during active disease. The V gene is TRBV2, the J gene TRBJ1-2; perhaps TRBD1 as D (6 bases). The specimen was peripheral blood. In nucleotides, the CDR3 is TGTGCCAGCAGTAGCAACAGGGCCTATGGCTACACCTTC. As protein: CASSSNRAYGYTF.